This is a list of T cell receptor beta chains from one sample in a study of blood T cell repertoires in COVID-19. This table comes from immunoSEQ multiplex PCR, and its TCRdb copy is limited to in-frame clones, with some not included. The sample comprises 120,000 to 150,000 clones, about nine tenths of which are singletons, and under 3% rests with the top ten. Input material: peripheral blood. All receptors derive from a human donor with COVID-19, enrolled during active disease. The donor label of this sample is uncertain. CDR3s include the opening cysteine and the closing phenylalanine or tryptophan. The D gene is left open where the match is weak. Size is omitted from some rows. Given values are once, few, many or a class for expanded clones.

>once|TRBJ2-1|TRBV7-3|TRBD2
CASSLTFVAGGSNEQFF
TGTGCCAGCAGCTTAACTTTTGTAGCGGGAGGCTCCAATGAGCAGTTCTTC
>once|TRBJ1-5|TRBV28|TRBD1
CATKASGTGGRQPQHF
TGTGCCACCAAAGCCTCCGGGACAGGGGGCCGTCAGCCCCAGCATTTT
>NA|TRBJ2-3|TRBV2|NA
CASSDREDTQYF
TGTGCCAGCAGCGACAGAGAAGATACGCAGTATTTT
>NA|TRBJ1-2|TRBV25-1|NA
CASHPSGGSMDGYTF
TGTGCCAGCCACCCCTCGGGGGGCAGTATGGATGGCTACACCTTC
>NA|TRBJ1-1|TRBV10-3|NA
CAISESSGGMNTEAFF
TGTGCCATCAGTGAGTCCTCAGGTGGCATGAACACTGAAGCTTTCTTT
>NA|TRBJ2-7|TRBV29-1|NA
CSVEGVTGYEQYF
TGCAGCGTTGAAGGGGTGACGGGGTACGAGCAGTACTTC
>NA|TRBJ1-2|TRBV7-6|TRBD1
CASSLFLGQGSYGYTF
TGTGCCAGCAGCTTATTTTTGGGACAGGGGAGCTATGGCTACACCTTC
>few|TRBJ2-5|TRBV4-1|TRBD1
CASSQGTGGPWQETQYF
TGCGCCAGCAGCCAGGGGACAGGGGGACCGTGGCAAGAGACCCAGTACTTC
>NA|TRBJ2-6|TRBV18|TRBD1
CASSPRTGNAGANVLTF
TGTGCCAGCTCACCAAGGACAGGGAATGCTGGGGCCAACGTCCTGACTTTC
>NA|TRBJ2-2|TRBV7-3|TRBD1
CASSLAEQGTGELFF
TGTGCCAGCAGCTTAGCTGAACAGGGGACCGGGGAGCTGTTTTTT
>NA|TRBJ1-2|TRBV19|NA
CASIKRSHADYGYTF
TGTGCCAGTATTAAGCGCAGCCACGCGGACTATGGCTACACCTTC
>NA|TRBJ2-1|TRBV27|NA
CASSFRGSYNEQFF
TGTGCCAGCAGTTTCCGGGGTTCCTACAATGAGCAGTTCTTC
>NA|TRBJ2-1|TRBV10-3|NA
CAISGKQGSTYNEQFF
TGTGCCATCAGTGGAAAACAGGGAAGCACCTACAATGAGCAGTTCTTC